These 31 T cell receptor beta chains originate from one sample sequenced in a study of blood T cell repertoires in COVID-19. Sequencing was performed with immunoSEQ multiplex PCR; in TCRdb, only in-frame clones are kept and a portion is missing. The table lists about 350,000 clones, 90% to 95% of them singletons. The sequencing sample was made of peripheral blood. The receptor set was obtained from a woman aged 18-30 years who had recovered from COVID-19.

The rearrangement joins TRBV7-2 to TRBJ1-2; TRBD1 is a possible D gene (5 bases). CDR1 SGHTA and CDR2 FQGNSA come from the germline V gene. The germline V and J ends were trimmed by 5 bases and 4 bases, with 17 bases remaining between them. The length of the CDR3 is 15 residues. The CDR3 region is CASSPVEGAFYGYTF. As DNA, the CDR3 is TGTGCCAGCAGCCCAGTAGAAGGGGCCTTCTATGGCTACACCTTC. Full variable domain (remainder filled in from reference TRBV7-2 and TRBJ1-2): GAGVSQSPSNKVTEKGKDVELRCDPISGHTALYWYRQSLGQGLEFLIYFQGNSAPDKSGLPSDRFSAERTGGSVSTLTIQRTQQEDSAVYLCASSPVEGAFYGYTFGSGTRLTVV.

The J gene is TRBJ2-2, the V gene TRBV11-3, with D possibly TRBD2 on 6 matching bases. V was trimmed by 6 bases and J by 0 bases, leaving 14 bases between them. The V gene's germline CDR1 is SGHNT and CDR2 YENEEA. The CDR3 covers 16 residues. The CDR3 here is CASRAGRSSNTGELFF. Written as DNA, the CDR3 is TGTGCCAGCAGGGCGGGGAGGAGTTCGAACACCGGGGAGCTGTTTTTT.

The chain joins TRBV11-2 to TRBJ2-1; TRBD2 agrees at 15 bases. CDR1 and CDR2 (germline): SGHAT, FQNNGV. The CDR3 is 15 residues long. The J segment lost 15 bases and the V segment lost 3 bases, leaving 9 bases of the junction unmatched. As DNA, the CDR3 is TGTGCCAGCAGCTTCGGAGGACTAGCGGGAGGGCCTTGGTTCTTC. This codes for CASSFGGLAGGPWFF.

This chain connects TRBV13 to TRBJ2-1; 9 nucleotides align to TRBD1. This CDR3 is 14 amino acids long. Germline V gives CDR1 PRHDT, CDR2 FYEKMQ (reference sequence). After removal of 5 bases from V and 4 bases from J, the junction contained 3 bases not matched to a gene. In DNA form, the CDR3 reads TGTGCCAGCAGCGACAGGGGGTTATACAATGAGCAGTTCTTC. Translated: CASSDRGLYNEQFF.

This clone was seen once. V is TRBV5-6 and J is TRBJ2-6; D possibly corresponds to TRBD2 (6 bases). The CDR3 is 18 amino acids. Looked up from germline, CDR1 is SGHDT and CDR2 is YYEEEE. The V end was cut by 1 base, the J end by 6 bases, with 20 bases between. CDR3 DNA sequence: TGTGCCAGCAGCTTGTATAGCGGAGACCGCTGGGTGGCCAACGTCCTGACTTTC. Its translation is CASSLYSGDRWVANVLTF.

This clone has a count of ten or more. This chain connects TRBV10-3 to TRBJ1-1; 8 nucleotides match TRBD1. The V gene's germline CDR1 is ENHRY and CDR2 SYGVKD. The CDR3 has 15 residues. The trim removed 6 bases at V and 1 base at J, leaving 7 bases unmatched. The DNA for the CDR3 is TGTGCCATCAGGGATCTGACAGGGGAGAACACTGAAGCTTTCTTT. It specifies CAIRDLTGENTEAFF.

CDR3 region: CASSLVFSGKGRNEQFF. CDR3 bases: TGTGCCAGCAGCTTAGTCTTTAGCGGGAAAGGAAGGAATGAGCAGTTCTTC. The chain carries TRBV11-3 and TRBJ2-1; TRBD2 agrees at 8 bases. V gave up 1 base and J gave up 7 bases; unmatched junction bases: 12. CDR1 is SGHNT, CDR2 YENEEA, per germline. CDR3 length equals 17 residues.

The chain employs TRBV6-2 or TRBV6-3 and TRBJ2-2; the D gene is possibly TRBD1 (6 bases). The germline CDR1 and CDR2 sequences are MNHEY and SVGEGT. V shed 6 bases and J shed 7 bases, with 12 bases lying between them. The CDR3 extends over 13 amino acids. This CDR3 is CASSGQRNGELFF. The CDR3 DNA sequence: TGTGCCAGCAGCGGACAGAGGAACGGGGAGCTGTTTTTT.

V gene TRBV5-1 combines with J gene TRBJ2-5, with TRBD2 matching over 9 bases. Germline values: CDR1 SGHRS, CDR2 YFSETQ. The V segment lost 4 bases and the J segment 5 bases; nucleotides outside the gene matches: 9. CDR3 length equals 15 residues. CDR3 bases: TGCGCCAGCAGCCGGGGCGCGGGAGGGAGGGAGACCCAGTACTTC. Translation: CASSRGAGGRETQYF.

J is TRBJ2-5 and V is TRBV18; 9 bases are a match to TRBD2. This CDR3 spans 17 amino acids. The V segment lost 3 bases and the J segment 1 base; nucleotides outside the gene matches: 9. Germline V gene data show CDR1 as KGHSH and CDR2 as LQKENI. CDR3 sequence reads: CASSPLLKLAGQETQYF. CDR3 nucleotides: TGTGCCAGCTCACCTCTACTCAAACTAGCGGGCCAAGAGACCCAGTACTTC. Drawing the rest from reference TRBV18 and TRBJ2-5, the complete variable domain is NAGVMQNPRHLVRRRGQEARLRCSPMKGHSHVYWYRQLPEEGLKFMVYLQKENIIDESGMPKERFSAEFPKEGPSILRIQQVVRGDSAAYFCASSPLLKLAGQETQYFGPGTRLLVL.

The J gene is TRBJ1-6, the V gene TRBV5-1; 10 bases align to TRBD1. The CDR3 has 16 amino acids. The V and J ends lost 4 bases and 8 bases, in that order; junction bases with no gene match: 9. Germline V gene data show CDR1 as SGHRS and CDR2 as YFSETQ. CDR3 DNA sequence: TGCGCCAGCAGCCCGATGACAGGGGGCGCGGATTCACCCCTCCACTTT. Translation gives CASSPMTGGADSPLHF.

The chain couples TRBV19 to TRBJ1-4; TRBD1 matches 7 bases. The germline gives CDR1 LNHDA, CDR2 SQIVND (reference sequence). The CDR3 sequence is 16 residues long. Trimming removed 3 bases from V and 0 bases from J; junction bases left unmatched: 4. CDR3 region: CASSIRQGATNEKLFF. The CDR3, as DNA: TGTGCCAGTAGTATCCGACAGGGTGCAACTAATGAAAAACTGTTTTTT.

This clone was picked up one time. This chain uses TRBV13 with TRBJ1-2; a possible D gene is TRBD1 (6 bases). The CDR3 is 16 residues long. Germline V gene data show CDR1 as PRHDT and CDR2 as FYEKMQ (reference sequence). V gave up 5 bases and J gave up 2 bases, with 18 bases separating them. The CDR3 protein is CASSLSIRGGNYGYTF. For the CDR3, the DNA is TGTGCCAGCAGCCTTAGTATCCGGGGGGGCAACTATGGCTACACCTTC.

CDR3 bases: TGTGCCAGCAGTTACGCGGACTACGAGCAGTACGTC. This translates into CASSYADYEQYV. The chain joins TRBV6-6 to TRBJ2-7; D is unresolved. The CDR3 has 12 residues. Germline CDR1 MNHNY, CDR2 SVGAGI (reference sequence). The V end was cut by 2 bases, the J end by 3 bases, with 5 bases between.

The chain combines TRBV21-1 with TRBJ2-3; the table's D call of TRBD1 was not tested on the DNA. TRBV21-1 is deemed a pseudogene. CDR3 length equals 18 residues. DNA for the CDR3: TGTGCCAGCAGCAAAAACCGCCCATACAGGGCTGGCACAGATACGCAGTATTTT. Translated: CASSKNRPYRAGTDTQYF.

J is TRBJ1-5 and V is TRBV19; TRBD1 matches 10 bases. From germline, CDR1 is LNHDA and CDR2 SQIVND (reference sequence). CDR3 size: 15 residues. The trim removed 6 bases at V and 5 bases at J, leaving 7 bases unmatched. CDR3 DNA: TGTGCCAGTAGCCCCCGGGACAGGGGCTATCAGCCCCAGCATTTT. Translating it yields CASSPRDRGYQPQHF. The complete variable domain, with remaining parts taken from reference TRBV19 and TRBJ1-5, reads DGGITQSPKYLFRKEGQNVTLSCEQNLNHDAMYWYRQDPGQGLRLIYYSQIVNDFQKGDIAEGYSVSREKKESFPLTVTSAQKNPTAFYLCASSPRDRGYQPQHFGDGTRLSIL.

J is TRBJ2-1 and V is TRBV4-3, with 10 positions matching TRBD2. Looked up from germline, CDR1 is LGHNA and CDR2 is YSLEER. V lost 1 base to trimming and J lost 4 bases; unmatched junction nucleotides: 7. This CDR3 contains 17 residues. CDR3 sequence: CASSQGVSGRIYNEQFF. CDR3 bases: TGCGCCAGCAGCCAAGGAGTTAGCGGGAGGATATACAATGAGCAGTTCTTC.

CDR3 in DNA: TGTGCCAGCAGACAAGGGCAGGGGACACACCAGCCCCAGCATTTT. Translating it yields CASRQGQGTHQPQHF. J is TRBJ1-5 and V is TRBV2; a weak D match, TRBD1 (6 bases). Germline-derived CDR1 and CDR2 are SNHLY and FYNNEI. The CDR3 has 15 residues. Between the trimmed V and J ends, which lost 6 bases and 7 bases, there was a span of 19 bases.

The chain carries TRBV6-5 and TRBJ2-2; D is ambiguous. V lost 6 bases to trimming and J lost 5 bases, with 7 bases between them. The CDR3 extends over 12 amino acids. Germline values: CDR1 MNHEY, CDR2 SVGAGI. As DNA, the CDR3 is TGTGCCAGCAGCCCCCAGACCGGGGAGCTGTTTTTT. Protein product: CASSPQTGELFF.

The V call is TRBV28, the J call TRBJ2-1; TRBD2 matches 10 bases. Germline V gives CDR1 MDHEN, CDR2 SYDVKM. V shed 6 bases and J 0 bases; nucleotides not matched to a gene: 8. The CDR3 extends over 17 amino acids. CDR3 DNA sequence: TGTGCCAGCAGCCAAACTAGCGGGGCCAGCTCCTACAATGAGCAGTTCTTC. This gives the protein CASSQTSGASSYNEQFF.

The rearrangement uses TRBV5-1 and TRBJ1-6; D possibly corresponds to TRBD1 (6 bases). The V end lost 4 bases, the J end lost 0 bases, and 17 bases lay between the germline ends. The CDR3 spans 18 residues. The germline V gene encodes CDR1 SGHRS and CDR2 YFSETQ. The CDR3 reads CASSPGTSYSSYNSPLHF. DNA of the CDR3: TGCGCCAGCAGCCCTGGGACATCCTATAGCTCCTATAATTCACCCCTCCACTTT.

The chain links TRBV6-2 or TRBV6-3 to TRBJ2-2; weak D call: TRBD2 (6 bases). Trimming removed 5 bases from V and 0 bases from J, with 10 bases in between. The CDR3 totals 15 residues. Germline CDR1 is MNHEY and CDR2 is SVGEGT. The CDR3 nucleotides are TGTGCCAGCAGTAGGACTAACGCGAACACCGGGGAGCTGTTTTTT. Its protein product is CASSRTNANTGELFF.

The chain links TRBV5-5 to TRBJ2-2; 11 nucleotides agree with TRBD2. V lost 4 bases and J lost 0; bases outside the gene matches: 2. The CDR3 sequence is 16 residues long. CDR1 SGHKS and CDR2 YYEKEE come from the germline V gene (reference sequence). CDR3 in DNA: TGTGCCAGCAGCCGACTAGCGGGATCGAACACCGGGGAGCTGTTTTTT. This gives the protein CASSRLAGSNTGELFF.

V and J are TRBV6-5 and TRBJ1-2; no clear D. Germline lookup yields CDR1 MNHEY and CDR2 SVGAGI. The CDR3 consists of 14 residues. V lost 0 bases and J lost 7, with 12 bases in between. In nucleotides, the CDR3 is TGTGCCAGCAGTTACTCGATCTTCGAGCTTGGCTACACCTTC. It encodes CASSYSIFELGYTF.

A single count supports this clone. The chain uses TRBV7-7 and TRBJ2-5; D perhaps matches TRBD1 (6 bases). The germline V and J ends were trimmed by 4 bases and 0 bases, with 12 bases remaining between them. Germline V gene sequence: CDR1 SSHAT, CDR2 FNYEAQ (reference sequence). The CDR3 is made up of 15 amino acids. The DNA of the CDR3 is TGTGCCAGCAGCTCCTATACAGGGTACCAAGAGACCCAGTACTTC. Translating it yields CASSSYTGYQETQYF.

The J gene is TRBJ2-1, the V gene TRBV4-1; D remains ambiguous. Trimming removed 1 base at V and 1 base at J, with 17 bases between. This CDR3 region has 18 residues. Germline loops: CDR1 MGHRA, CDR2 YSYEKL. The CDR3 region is CASSQGPLSAPSYNEQFF. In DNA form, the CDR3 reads TGCGCCAGCAGCCAAGGCCCCCTCAGCGCCCCTTCCTACAATGAGCAGTTCTTC.

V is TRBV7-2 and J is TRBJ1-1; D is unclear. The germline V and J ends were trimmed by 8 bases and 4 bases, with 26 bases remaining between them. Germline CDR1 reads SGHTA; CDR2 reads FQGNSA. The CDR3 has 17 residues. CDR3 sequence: CASGSLLMRVAGTEAFF. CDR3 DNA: TGTGCCAGCGGAAGCTTATTGATGAGGGTAGCTGGCACTGAAGCTTTCTTT. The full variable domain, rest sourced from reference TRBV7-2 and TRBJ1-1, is GAGVSQSPSNKVTEKGKDVELRCDPISGHTALYWYRQSLGQGLEFLIYFQGNSAPDKSGLPSDRFSAERTGGSVSTLTIQRTQQEDSAVYLCASGSLLMRVAGTEAFFGQGTRLTVV.

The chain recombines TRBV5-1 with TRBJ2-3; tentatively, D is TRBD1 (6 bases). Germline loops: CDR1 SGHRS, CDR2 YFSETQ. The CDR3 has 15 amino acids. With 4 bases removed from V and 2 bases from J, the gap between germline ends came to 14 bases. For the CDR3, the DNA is TGCGCCAGCAGCCCCCGACAGGTGGCCACAGATACGCAGTATTTT. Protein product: CASSPRQVATDTQYF.

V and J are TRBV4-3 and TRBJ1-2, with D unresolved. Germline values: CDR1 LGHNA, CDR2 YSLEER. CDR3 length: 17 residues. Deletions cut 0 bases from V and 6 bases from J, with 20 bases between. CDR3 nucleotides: TGCGCCAGCAGCCAAGAAAGTAAAAGAGGGTTGGTCCATGGCTACACCTTC. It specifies CASSQESKRGLVHGYTF.

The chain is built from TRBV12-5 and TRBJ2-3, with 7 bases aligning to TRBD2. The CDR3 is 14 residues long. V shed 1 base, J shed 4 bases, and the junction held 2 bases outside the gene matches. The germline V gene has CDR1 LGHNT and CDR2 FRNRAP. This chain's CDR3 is CASGLGLAADTQYF. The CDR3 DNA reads TGTGCTAGTGGTTTGGGACTAGCAGCAGATACGCAGTATTTT.

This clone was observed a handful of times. In DNA form, the CDR3 reads TGTGCCAGCAGCTCCCAGGGGGACACTGAAGCTTTCTTT. Protein: CASSSQGDTEAFF. The rearrangement uses TRBV7-9 and TRBJ1-1, with 7 nucleotides matching TRBD1. CDR1 is SEHNR and CDR2 is FQNEAQ in the germline V gene (reference sequence). Unmatched junction bases numbered 2, after V lost 4 bases and J lost 3 bases. The length of the CDR3 is 13 residues.